The 17 T cell receptor beta chains reported below all come from one sample, sequenced in a study of blood T cell repertoires in COVID-19. Only in-frame clones appear in the TCRdb table, and some are missing; sequencing was by immunoSEQ multiplex PCR. The sample contains a few hundred thousand clones, about 88% of which appear only once. Sequences were obtained from PBMCs or T cells enriched from blood (not recorded which). Receptors originate from a woman younger than 30 who had been exposed to COVID-19.

This clone was counted once. The chain has TRBV7-3 and TRBJ1-3; TRBD1 is a possible D gene (5 bases). This CDR3 comprises 15 residues. CDR1 SGHTA and CDR2 FQGTGA come from the germline V gene. V lost 0 bases and J 0 bases, leaving 6 bases between the germline ends. The CDR3 DNA reads TGTGCCAGCAGCTTAACGACAGACTCTGGAAACACCATATATTTT. Protein sequence: CASSLTTDSGNTIYF.

This clone was found once. V gene TRBV18 combines with J gene TRBJ2-1; 7 bases match TRBD2. Trimming took 3 bases from V and 0 from J; bases not matched to a gene: 5. CDR1 is KGHSH and CDR2 is LQKENI in the germline V gene. This CDR3 has 16 amino acids. The CDR3 spells CASSPSSGLSYNEQFF. For the CDR3, the DNA is TGTGCCAGCTCACCGTCTAGCGGACTCTCCTACAATGAGCAGTTCTTC.

The chain recombines TRBV7-9 with TRBJ1-2, with 9 positions matching TRBD1. Germline V lookup: CDR1 SEHNR, CDR2 FQNEAQ (reference sequence). J was trimmed by 6 bases and V by 6 bases; bases with no gene match: 2. This CDR3 has 12 residues. CDR3 region: CASSDRGNGYTF. CDR3 DNA sequence: TGTGCCAGCAGTGACAGGGGGAATGGCTACACCTTC.

The gene calls are TRBV14 and TRBJ2-1; 9 bases line up with TRBD2. CDR1 SGHDN and CDR2 FVKESK come from the germline V gene. This CDR3 comprises 17 residues. The trim removed 1 base at V and 4 bases at J, leaving 8 bases unmatched. The CDR3 DNA follows: TGTGCCAGCAGCCAAGTCCCCGGGCGGGGGGGATACAATGAGCAGTTCTTC. Encoded protein: CASSQVPGRGGYNEQFF.

This clone was recorded once. CDR3 sequence (DNA): TGTGCCAGCAGTTTACGTAGTATCACAGATACGCAGTATTTT. It is translated as CASSLRSITDTQYF. This rearrangement joins TRBV27 to TRBJ2-3; D uncertain. Germline V gene sequence: CDR1 MNHEY, CDR2 SMNVEV (reference sequence). The CDR3 is made up of 14 amino acids. Trimming took 2 bases from V and 2 from J, leaving 8 bases between them.

This chain uses TRBV18 with TRBJ2-1; 12 positions agree with TRBD2. V gave up 1 base and J gave up 5 bases; unmatched junction bases: 3. CDR1 and CDR2 (germline): KGHSH, LQKENI. This CDR3 spans 16 amino acids. This CDR3 is CASSPRLAGGDNEQFF. Written as DNA, the CDR3 is TGTGCCAGCTCACCACGTCTAGCGGGAGGGGACAATGAGCAGTTCTTC.

The V gene is TRBV28, the J gene TRBJ2-7; unclear D gene. Germline CDR1 MDHEN, CDR2 SYDVKM. The length of the CDR3 is 12 residues. V dropped 2 bases and J dropped 5 bases, with 7 bases sitting between them. CDR3 DNA sequence: TGTGCCAGCAGTTTAGGAGTTGACGAGCAGTACTTC. This encodes CASSLGVDEQYF.

The V gene is TRBV7-6, the J gene TRBJ1-1; D uncertain. The CDR3 loop spans 14 amino acids. Germline CDR1 reads SGHVS; CDR2 reads FNYEAQ. V gave up 6 bases and J gave up 1 base, with 12 bases separating them. As DNA, the CDR3 is TGTGCCAGCAGTTGGGGAGGGAGGAACACTGAAGCTTTCTTT. Protein product: CASSWGGRNTEAFF.

This clone is a singleton in its sample. The rearrangement uses TRBV5-4 and TRBJ1-6; 7 positions match TRBD1. The CDR3 runs to 15 residues. Germline V gene sequence: CDR1 SGHNT, CDR2 YYREEE (reference sequence). After removal of 5 bases from V and 5 bases from J, the junction contained 7 bases not matched to a gene. This CDR3 is CASSTRGGDNSPLHF. The CDR3 nucleotides are TGTGCCAGCAGTACTAGAGGGGGCGATAATTCACCCCTCCACTTT.

The chain combines TRBV6-5 with TRBJ2-7; 8 nucleotides line up with TRBD1. The CDR3 length is 15 residues. Germline values: CDR1 MNHEY, CDR2 SVGAGI. The V segment lost 6 bases and the J segment 2 bases; nucleotides outside the gene matches: 9. The CDR3 loop reads CASSPRDRRTYEQYF. The DNA for the CDR3 is TGTGCCAGCAGCCCGAGGGACAGGAGGACCTACGAGCAGTACTTC.

The V and J genes are TRBV5-4 and TRBJ1-2; no firm D call. The CDR3 sequence is 14 residues long. The V and J ends lost 3 bases and 1 base respectively, with 10 bases between them. Germline V gene sequence: CDR1 SGHNT, CDR2 YYREEE (reference sequence). The CDR3 here is CASSWRTDNYGYTF. The CDR3 DNA follows: TGTGCCAGCAGCTGGAGGACGGATAACTATGGCTACACCTTC.

The V call is TRBV7-2, the J call TRBJ1-2; TRBD1 matches at 9 bases. Germline V gives CDR1 SGHTA, CDR2 FQGNSA. CDR3 length: 16 residues. Germline trimming cut 4 bases from V and 4 bases from J; bases unmatched to any gene: 10. CDR3 coding DNA: TGTGCCAGCAGCTCACCCGACAGGGGGTCGGGCTATGGCTACACCTTC. Its protein product is CASSSPDRGSGYGYTF.

The chain has TRBV5-1 and TRBJ1-2; D gene ambiguous. This CDR3 is 13 amino acids long. The V end lost 4 bases, the J end lost 2 bases, and 9 bases lay between the germline ends. CDR1 and CDR2 from the germline V gene are SGHRS and YFSETQ. For the CDR3, the DNA is TGCGCCAGCAGCCCGACCGGGAACTATGGCTACACCTTC. It translates to CASSPTGNYGYTF.

The genes are TRBV9 and TRBJ1-2, with a possible D match to TRBD1 (6 bases). V was clipped by 0 bases and J by 6 bases, with 21 bases between them. The CDR3 is made up of 17 amino acids. Germline CDR1 reads SGDLS; CDR2 reads YYNGEE. This chain's CDR3 is CASSVGGAQGDYNGYTF. DNA of the CDR3: TGTGCCAGCAGCGTAGGTGGGGCACAGGGAGATTACAATGGCTACACCTTC.

This clone was found once. The rearrangement uses TRBV7-8 and TRBJ2-2; TRBD2 aligns across 10 bases. From germline, CDR1 is SGHVS and CDR2 FQNEAQ. This CDR3 comprises 17 residues. V lost 0 bases and J lost 6; bases outside the gene matches: 7. The CDR3 reads CASSLAQREGISGELFF. The CDR3 DNA is TGTGCCAGCAGCTTAGCGCAGCGGGAGGGTATCTCCGGGGAGCTGTTTTTT.

This clone was counted a few times. The chain has TRBV29-1 and TRBJ2-6, with D maybe TRBD1 (5 bases). This CDR3 spans 16 amino acids. Germline values: CDR1 SQVTM, CDR2 ANQGSEA. V was pared by 6 bases and J by 0 bases, with 15 bases between. CDR3 sequence reads: CSVRRQGTSGANVLTF. DNA of the CDR3: TGCAGCGTCCGGCGTCAGGGCACCTCTGGGGCCAACGTCCTGACTTTC.

A single count supports this clone. The gene calls are TRBV7-2 and TRBJ2-7; a weak D match, TRBD2 (5 bases). The CDR3 length is 11 residues. Germline V gene data show CDR1 as SGHTA and CDR2 as FQGNSA. The V gene lost 5 bases and the J gene lost 7 bases, with 9 bases spanning the gap. The CDR3 DNA reads TGTGCCAGCAGCCGGGATTGGGAGCAGTACTTC. It encodes CASSRDWEQYF.